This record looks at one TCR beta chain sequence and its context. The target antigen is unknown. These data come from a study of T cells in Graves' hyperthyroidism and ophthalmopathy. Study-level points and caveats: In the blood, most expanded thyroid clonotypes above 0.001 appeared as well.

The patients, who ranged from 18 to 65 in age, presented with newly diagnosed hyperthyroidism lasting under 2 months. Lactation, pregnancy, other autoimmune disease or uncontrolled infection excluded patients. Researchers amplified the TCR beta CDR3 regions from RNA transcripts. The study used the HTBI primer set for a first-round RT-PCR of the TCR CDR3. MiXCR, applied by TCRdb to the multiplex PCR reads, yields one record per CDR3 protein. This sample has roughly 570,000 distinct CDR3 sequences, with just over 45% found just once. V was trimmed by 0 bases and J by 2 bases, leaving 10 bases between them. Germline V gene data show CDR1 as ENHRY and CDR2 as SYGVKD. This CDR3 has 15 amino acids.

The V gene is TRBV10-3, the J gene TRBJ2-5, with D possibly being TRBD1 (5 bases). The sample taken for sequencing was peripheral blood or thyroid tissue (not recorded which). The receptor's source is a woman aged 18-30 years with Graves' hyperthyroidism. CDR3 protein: CAISESGRVQETQYF. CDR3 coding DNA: TGTGCCATCAGTGAGTCAGGCAGGGTACAAGAGACCCAGTACTTC.